These 30 T cell receptor beta chains share one sample of origin, sequenced in a study of cytomegalovirus exposure and HLA in healthy donors. The PCR used 60 Vbeta and 13 Jbeta primers. Here immunoSEQ multiplex PCR was the method, and the copy in TCRdb shows in-frame clones only, minus some. The repertoire consists of about 150,000 clones, with about 76% occurring once and the leading ten covering approximately 8%. What was sequenced was PBMCs. The receptors were gathered from a man aged 25 to 40 in good health and CMV-seropositive.

The chain uses TRBV7-3 and TRBJ1-3, with TRBD1 identical over 8 bases. V trimming: 9 bases; J trimming: 0 bases; junction bases outside the gene matches: 19. Germline V lookup: CDR1 SGHTA, CDR2 FQGTGA. The CDR3 has 19 residues. Here the CDR3 reads CASPSRQGISCLSGNTIYF. The CDR3, as DNA: TGTGCCAGTCCATCCCGACAGGGGATTTCGTGTCTCTCTGGAAACACCATATATTTT. The whole variable domain, remainder taken from reference TRBV7-3 and TRBJ1-3, is GAGVSQTPSNKVTEKGKYVELRCDPISGHTALYWYRQSLGQGPEFLIYFQGTGAADDSGLPNDRFFAVRPEGSVSTLKIQRTERGDSAVYLCASPSRQGISCLSGNTIYFGEGSWLTVV.

J is TRBJ2-4 and V is TRBV10-2; D perhaps matches TRBD2 (7 bases). There are 15 residues in the CDR3. V was trimmed by 2 bases and J by 7 bases, leaving 15 bases between them. Looked up from germline, CDR1 is WSHSY and CDR2 is SAAADI. CDR3 bases: TGCGCCAGCAGTGAGAGGGGGGGCGCGGAGAACATTCAGTACTTC. This codes for CASSERGGAENIQYF.

The chain has TRBV4-1 and TRBJ2-7; 10 bases match TRBD1. Unmatched junction bases numbered 10, after V lost 5 bases and J lost 6 bases. This CDR3 is built from 15 residues. CDR1 MGHRA and CDR2 YSYEKL come from the germline V gene. CDR3 protein: CASSFSSGTGAEQYF. CDR3 DNA: TGCGCCAGCAGCTTCTCCTCCGGGACAGGGGCCGAGCAGTACTTC.

The rearrangement uses TRBV11-2 and TRBJ1-1; D possibly corresponds to TRBD1 (5 bases). The V end lost 6 bases, the J end lost 7 bases, and 9 bases lay between the germline ends. The germline gives CDR1 SGHAT, CDR2 FQNNGV. The CDR3 consists of 11 residues. The CDR3 region has the DNA TGTGCCAGCAGAATGGGGCTTGAAGCTTTCTTT. Protein product: CASRMGLEAFF.

The chain has TRBV27 and TRBJ2-1; no reliable D call. Trimming removed 8 bases at V and 0 bases at J, with 8 bases between. The CDR3 sequence is 13 residues long. Germline V gives CDR1 MNHEY, CDR2 SMNVEV (reference sequence). The CDR3 is CASRSSSYNEQFF. The DNA of the CDR3 is TGTGCCAGCCGGTCCTCCTCCTACAATGAGCAGTTCTTC.

This chain links TRBV18 with TRBJ2-2, with D perhaps matching TRBD2 (5 bases). Looked up from germline, CDR1 is KGHSH and CDR2 is LQKENI. The CDR3 contains 16 residues. V was shortened by 5 bases and J by 0 bases, with 13 bases between the two germline ends. This chain's CDR3 is CASSDWGETNTGELFF. In DNA, the CDR3 is TGTGCCAGCTCAGATTGGGGAGAGACGAACACCGGGGAGCTGTTTTTT.

This CDR3 reads CAWSVQYGYTF. In DNA form, the CDR3 reads TGTGCCTGGAGCGTACAATATGGCTACACCTTC. V is TRBV30 and J is TRBJ1-2; D not certain. CDR3 size: 11 residues. V lost 3 bases, J lost 5 bases, and 7 bases lay in between. Germline V gene lookup returns CDR1 GTSNPN and CDR2 SVGIG (reference sequence).

J is TRBJ1-5 and V is TRBV7-2; possible D gene TRBD1, 6 bases. This CDR3 is 16 amino acids long. The V gene's germline CDR1 is SGHTA and CDR2 FQGNSA. Trimming took off 0 bases at V and 3 bases at J, with 12 bases between the two ends. The CDR3 protein is CASSLALDRYNQPQHF. The CDR3, as DNA: TGTGCCAGCAGCTTAGCCCTGGACAGATACAATCAGCCCCAGCATTTT.

The rearrangement joins TRBV7-2 to TRBJ2-3; 11 nucleotides line up with TRBD2. Germline trimming cut 0 bases from V and 0 bases from J; bases unmatched to any gene: 5. CDR1 and CDR2 from the germline V gene are SGHTA and FQGNSA. The CDR3 sequence is 18 residues long. The CDR3 sequence is CASSLAKGLAASTDTQYF. CDR3 bases: TGTGCCAGCAGCTTAGCCAAGGGACTAGCGGCTAGCACAGATACGCAGTATTTT.

CDR3 residues: CASSSLGLAGVTEQYF. DNA for the CDR3: TGTGCCAGCAGCTCCCTCGGACTAGCGGGAGTCACCGAGCAGTACTTC. The genes are TRBV28 and TRBJ2-7; 13 nucleotides match TRBD2. Losses at the gene ends were 6 bases for V and 6 bases for J; bases not matched to a gene: 11. The CDR3 runs 16 residues. The germline V gene has CDR1 MDHEN and CDR2 SYDVKM.

The V gene is TRBV5-1, the J gene TRBJ2-1, with unresolved D. Germline V gene sequence: CDR1 SGHRS, CDR2 YFSETQ. V dropped 0 bases and J dropped 5 bases, with 9 bases sitting between them. CDR3 length: 14 amino acids. Here the CDR3 reads CASSLDGWNNEQFF. The CDR3, as DNA: TGCGCCAGCAGCTTGGACGGGTGGAACAATGAGCAGTTCTTC.

This clone has just a few counts. This chain joins TRBV7-9 and TRBJ2-1; 7 bases are shared with TRBD2. V trimming: 5 bases; J trimming: 6 bases; junction bases outside the gene matches: 16. Germline lookup yields CDR1 SEHNR and CDR2 FQNEAQ (reference sequence). CDR3 length equals 17 residues. CDR3 bases: TGTGCCAGCAGCCGACCATCGGGGGGAGCTCTGGGCAATGAGCAGTTCTTC. This encodes CASSRPSGGALGNEQFF.

Remarks on this clone: The same CDR3 also results from other DNA sequences found in this sample. This rearrangement joins TRBV7-9 to TRBJ1-5, with 7 bases that match TRBD1. With 1 base clipped from V and 5 bases from J, the junction kept 2 bases outside the gene matches. Germline CDR1 is SEHNR and CDR2 is FQNEAQ (reference sequence). The CDR3 loop spans 14 amino acids. The CDR3 loop is CASSLGQGDQPQHF. In nucleotides, the CDR3 is TGTGCCAGCAGCTTAGGGCAGGGGGATCAGCCCCAGCATTTT.

In this sample, this clone turned up once. The chain joins TRBV5-1 to TRBJ2-1; TRBD1 aligns across 8 bases. V was pared by 2 bases and J by 6 bases, with 7 bases of the junction left unmatched. The CDR3 covers 15 residues. Germline lookup yields CDR1 SGHRS and CDR2 YFSETQ. The CDR3 is CASSFILDRGNEQFF. The CDR3 region has the DNA TGCGCCAGCAGCTTTATTTTAGACAGGGGCAATGAGCAGTTCTTC.

V usage is TRBV10-3 and J usage is TRBJ1-5; 7 bases are shared with TRBD1. The CDR3 contains 14 residues. The germline gives CDR1 ENHRY, CDR2 SYGVKD. V trimming: 2 bases; J trimming: 6 bases; junction bases outside the gene matches: 4. The CDR3 coding sequence is TGTGCCATCAGTGAGACAGGGGTGACTCAGCCCCAGCATTTT. Its translation is CAISETGVTQPQHF.

This chain joins TRBV7-9 and TRBJ2-7; tentatively, D is TRBD1 (5 bases). V was shortened by 1 base and J by 3 bases, with 13 bases between the two germline ends. In germline, CDR1 is SEHNR, CDR2 FQNEAQ (reference sequence). The CDR3 has 15 residues. The CDR3 spells CASSLGAGMGYEQYF. CDR3 in DNA: TGTGCCAGCAGCTTAGGGGCAGGGATGGGCTACGAGCAGTACTTC.

This clone was seen a few times. This chain connects TRBV14 to TRBJ2-1, with TRBD2 matching over 8 bases. The CDR3 extends over 17 amino acids. The germline gives CDR1 SGHDN, CDR2 FVKESK. Germline trimming cut 0 bases from V and 4 bases from J; bases unmatched to any gene: 8. Here the CDR3 reads CASSQDGGIAGYNEQFF. CDR3 sequence (DNA): TGTGCCAGCAGCCAAGATGGTGGGATAGCGGGGTACAATGAGCAGTTCTTC.

The chain couples TRBV6-6 to TRBJ2-2, with a possible D match to TRBD1 (6 bases). V was pared by 2 bases and J by 2 bases, with 9 bases between. Germline V gene data show CDR1 as MNHNY and CDR2 as SVGAGI (reference sequence). This CDR3 has 15 amino acids. The CDR3: CASSYRGSNTGELFF. CDR3 coding DNA: TGTGCCAGCAGTTACAGGGGGTCAAACACCGGGGAGCTGTTTTTT.

The chain has TRBV5-1 and TRBJ1-5; D is perhaps TRBD1 (5 bases). Germline V gene sequence: CDR1 SGHRS, CDR2 YFSETQ. The V end was cut by 4 bases, the J end by 5 bases, with 16 bases between. The CDR3 is 15 amino acids. The CDR3 DNA reads TGCGCCAGCAGCGTTTCTGGGGCAGAGCATCAGCCCCAGCATTTT. This translates into CASSVSGAEHQPQHF.

The chain recombines TRBV11-2 with TRBJ2-7; possibly TRBD1 for D (6 bases). Trimming shortened V by 1 base and J by 3 bases, and 19 bases separated the two germline ends. The CDR3 has 17 residues. Germline CDR1 SGHAT, CDR2 FQNNGV. The CDR3 nucleotides are TGTGCCAGCAGCTTAGCCACAATCCAGGGGAACCTCTACGAGCAGTACTTC. This encodes CASSLATIQGNLYEQYF.

The chain recombines TRBV28 with TRBJ1-1, with 8 bases aligning to TRBD1. Germline-derived CDR1 and CDR2 are MDHEN and SYDVKM. J gave up 9 bases and V 3 bases, and 6 bases lay outside the gene matches. CDR3 length: 13 amino acids. The CDR3 DNA reads TGTGCCAGCAGTTTTTTAGGACAGGGCAAAGCTTTCTTT. This sequence encodes CASSFLGQGKAFF.

The chain has TRBV5-1 and TRBJ2-6, with 9 bases aligning to TRBD1. The V and J ends lost 4 bases and 0 bases, in that order; junction bases with no gene match: 8. The length of the CDR3 is 18 residues. Germline CDR1 is SGHRS and CDR2 is YFSETQ. CDR3 residues: CASSPPTGGYSGANVLTF. In DNA form, the CDR3 reads TGCGCCAGCAGCCCTCCGACAGGGGGTTACTCTGGGGCCAACGTCCTGACTTTC. The entire variable domain, with the rest obtained from reference TRBV5-1 and TRBJ2-6, is as follows: KAGVTQTPRYLIKTRGQQVTLSCSPISGHRSVSWYQQTPGQGLQFLFEYFSETQRNKGNFPGRFSGRQFSNSRSEMNVSTLELGDSALYLCASSPPTGGYSGANVLTFGAGSRLTVL.

This clone was counted between two and nine times. This chain connects TRBV19 to TRBJ1-1; TRBD1 aligns across 7 bases. The CDR3 loop spans 14 amino acids. Trimming at V came to 5 bases and at J to 1 base, leaving 4 bases not matched to a gene. The germline V gene has CDR1 LNHDA and CDR2 SQIVND (reference sequence). The CDR3 protein is CASSANRGNTEAFF. CDR3 bases: TGTGCCAGTAGTGCGAACAGGGGGAACACTGAAGCTTTCTTT. The variable domain in full, with the rest retrieved from reference TRBV19 and TRBJ1-1, is DGGITQSPKYLFRKEGQNVTLSCEQNLNHDAMYWYRQDPGQGLRLIYYSQIVNDFQKGDIAEGYSVSREKKESFPLTVTSAQKNPTAFYLCASSANRGNTEAFFGQGTRLTVV.

The chain employs TRBV7-6 and TRBJ2-7; D perhaps matches TRBD2 (5 bases). The germline V and J ends were trimmed by 0 bases and 6 bases, with 18 bases remaining between them. Germline CDR1 SGHVS, CDR2 FNYEAQ. CDR3 size: 16 residues. The CDR3 nucleotides read TGTGCCAGCAGCTTAGCGCCAGCGGAGGTTGTGGGCGAGCAGTACTTC. Amino acid sequence: CASSLAPAEVVGEQYF.

The chain employs TRBV9 and TRBJ1-2; tentatively, D is TRBD1 (5 bases). The CDR3 totals 14 residues. Germline values: CDR1 SGDLS, CDR2 YYNGEE. V dropped 3 bases and J dropped 4 bases, with 13 bases sitting between them. The CDR3 here is CASSAGLSSYGYTF. The CDR3 DNA reads TGTGCCAGCAGCGCGGGACTTTCTAGCTATGGCTACACCTTC.

The V call is TRBV27, the J call TRBJ1-5; 8 bases fit TRBD1. Trimming removed 4 bases from V and 6 bases from J; junction bases left unmatched: 5. CDR1 is MNHEY and CDR2 is SMNVEV in the germline V gene (reference sequence). CDR3 length: 14 residues. CDR3 residues: CASSSGRGLQPQHF. The CDR3 coding sequence is TGTGCCAGCAGTTCCGGCAGGGGGCTTCAGCCCCAGCATTTT.

This chain uses TRBV5-6 with TRBJ1-2, with TRBD1 matching over 7 bases. CDR3 length: 14 residues. Germline-derived CDR1 and CDR2 are SGHDT and YYEEEE. Trimming took 0 bases from V and 6 from J; bases not matched to a gene: 5. The CDR3 bases are TGTGCCAGCAGCTTGGACAGGGGCGCAAATGGCTACACCTTC. Amino acid sequence: CASSLDRGANGYTF.

This clone was found a few times. The chain links TRBV7-2 to TRBJ1-3; no clear D gene. Germline V gene data show CDR1 as SGHTA and CDR2 as FQGNSA. Between the trimmed V and J ends, which lost 3 bases and 2 bases, there was a span of 8 bases. The CDR3 length is 14 residues. CDR3 region: CASSFPGAGNTIYF. The DNA for the CDR3 is TGTGCCAGCAGCTTCCCCGGGGCTGGAAACACCATATATTTT.

This chain links TRBV11-2 with TRBJ2-7, with TRBD1 as a possible D gene (6 bases). The CDR3 spans 14 residues. From germline, CDR1 is SGHAT and CDR2 FQNNGV. V was cut by 1 base and J by 3 bases, with 10 bases left in between. CDR3: CASSLVQGIYEQYF. The CDR3 DNA sequence: TGTGCCAGCAGCTTAGTCCAGGGGATCTACGAGCAGTACTTC.

This chain links TRBV13 with TRBJ2-7; 13 positions match TRBD2. CDR1 is PRHDT and CDR2 is FYEKMQ in the germline V gene (reference sequence). This CDR3 has 15 amino acids. V dropped 5 bases and J dropped 1; count of bases not matched to a gene: 2. The CDR3 region has the DNA TGTGCCAGCAGCGTGACTAGCGGGAGGTCCTACGAGCAGTACTTC. It encodes CASSVTSGRSYEQYF.